One sample yielded the 3 T cell receptor beta chains listed below, sequenced in a study of PD-1 blockade in mismatch repair-deficient tumors. Using immunoSEQ multiplex PCR, the repertoire was profiled, and TCRdb retains in-frame clones only, with some absent. The sample holds 77,000 or so clones, about four fifths seen once. Specimen: peripheral blood, collected 44 weeks after starting pembrolizumab. These receptors originate from an adult with mismatch repair-deficient cancer.

This clone was recorded only once. The chain couples TRBV2 to TRBJ1-1; 7 bases fit TRBD1. Germline V gene lookup returns CDR1 SNHLY and CDR2 FYNNEI. The CDR3 is 14 amino acids. With 6 bases clipped from V and 5 bases from J, the junction kept 9 bases outside the gene matches. CDR3 nucleotide sequence: TGTGCCAGCAGGGGTTTGGAGGGGGCAACTGAAGCTTTCTTT. It yields the protein CASRGLEGATEAFF.

This chain connects TRBV4-2 to TRBJ2-1; a weak D match, TRBD1 (5 bases). CDR3 length equals 15 residues. Germline V lookup: CDR1 LGHNA, CDR2 YNFKEQ. V lost 1 base and J lost 1, with 8 bases in between. CDR3 sequence: CASSQGTTSYNEQFF. The CDR3 DNA is TGTGCCAGCAGCCAAGGGACAACTTCCTACAATGAGCAGTTCTTC.

The rearrangement joins TRBV14 to TRBJ2-2; TRBD1 matches 7 bases. The V gene's germline CDR1 is SGHDN and CDR2 FVKESK. This CDR3 is built from 15 residues. The junction had 6 bases not matched to a gene; V was cut back by 5 bases and J by 3 bases. CDR3 in DNA: TGTGCCAGCAGCTCAGGGGACAGCCACACCGGGGAGCTGTTTTTT. This gives the protein CASSSGDSHTGELFF.